The 8 T cell receptor beta chains listed next were all sequenced from one sample in a study of cytomegalovirus exposure and HLA in healthy donors. Primers: 60 Vbeta forward and 13 Jbeta reverse. TCRdb keeps only in-frame clones here, not all; method: immunoSEQ multiplex PCR. The repertoire holds approximately 140,000 clones, with approximately 86% as singletons. The sequenced sample was PBMCs. These receptors were collected from a woman between 40 and 50 years old in good health and CMV-seronegative.

V is TRBV7-9 and J is TRBJ2-2; D is uncertain. The germline V gene has CDR1 SEHNR and CDR2 FQNEAQ (reference sequence). V was shortened by 2 bases and J by 4 bases, with 14 bases between the two germline ends. The CDR3 has 16 amino acids. In DNA form, the CDR3 reads TGTGCCAGCAGCTTAATCGCCTTCAGTGCCACCGGGGAGCTGTTTTTT. Protein: CASSLIAFSATGELFF.

The V call is TRBV27, the J call TRBJ2-5, with D possibly matching TRBD1 (5 bases). Judging by the DNA end, TRBJ2-7 fits better; the J call may be wrong. Germline V gene sequence: CDR1 MNHEY, CDR2 SMNVEV (reference sequence). The CDR3 loop spans 13 amino acids. The CDR3 nucleotides read TGTGCCAGCAGAGCCAGGGTTCAGGGCGAGCAGTACTTC. Encoded protein: CASRARVQGEQYF.

The chain uses TRBV19 and TRBJ1-1, with 10 bases fitting TRBD1. Trimming took 3 bases from V and 8 from J; bases not matched to a gene: 3. The CDR3 sequence is 13 residues long. Germline CDR1 and CDR2: LNHDA and SQIVND (reference sequence). The CDR3 region is CASSIGQGVEAFF. The CDR3 DNA is TGTGCCAGTAGTATCGGACAGGGGGTGGAAGCTTTCTTT.

The rearrangement joins TRBV19 to TRBJ2-3; tentatively, D is TRBD2 (6 bases). Germline V lookup: CDR1 LNHDA, CDR2 SQIVND (reference sequence). This CDR3 has 14 amino acids. The V end lost 6 bases, the J end lost 2 bases, and 12 bases lay between the germline ends. Here the CDR3 reads CASRAGRHTDTQYF. Written as DNA, the CDR3 is TGTGCCAGTAGGGCGGGACGGCACACAGATACGCAGTATTTT.

The chain links TRBV11-3 to TRBJ2-3, with a weak D call TRBD2 (5 bases). The V gene lost 2 bases and the J gene lost 0 bases, with 9 bases spanning the gap. CDR1 SGHNT and CDR2 YENEEA come from the germline V gene. This CDR3 has 15 amino acids. The CDR3 nucleotides are TGTGCCAGCAGCTTACGGCGGACTAGCACAGATACGCAGTATTTT. Translation gives CASSLRRTSTDTQYF.

This clone was detected only once. The gene calls are TRBV7-8 and TRBJ2-2; D uncertain. The V end was cut by 5 bases, the J end by 4 bases, with 11 bases between. The CDR3 runs to 14 residues. Germline-derived CDR1 and CDR2 are SGHVS and FQNEAQ. The CDR3 sequence: CASSLAGFTGELFF. The CDR3 DNA follows: TGTGCCAGCAGCCTGGCAGGATTCACCGGGGAGCTGTTTTTT. The variable domain in full, with the rest retrieved from reference TRBV7-8 and TRBJ2-2, is GAGVSQSPRYKVAKRGQDVALRCDPISGHVSLFWYQQALGQGPEFLTYFQNEAQLDKSGLPSDRFFAERPEGSVSTLKIQRTQQEDSAVYLCASSLAGFTGELFFGEGSRLTVL.

A word on this clone: The junction departs from germline at one end; a sequencing error may be responsible. The gene calls are TRBV11-2 and TRBJ1-1, with D maybe TRBD1 (5 bases). The CDR3 consists of 11 residues. Germline lookup yields CDR1 SGHAT and CDR2 FQNNGV. Here the CDR3 reads CASSESGTGVF. The CDR3 DNA sequence: TGTGCCAGCAGCGAATCCGGGACGGGAGTCTTT.

The chain recombines TRBV9 with TRBJ2-3; 16 bases are a match to TRBD2. The germline V gene encodes CDR1 SGDLS and CDR2 YYNGEE. The ends lost 3 bases at V and 3 bases at J; junction bases unmatched: 7. The CDR3 runs 18 residues. The CDR3 protein is CASSERGLAGGVTDTQYF. CDR3 DNA sequence: TGTGCCAGCAGCGAGCGGGGACTAGCGGGAGGGGTTACAGATACGCAGTATTTT.